Below, 5 T cell receptor beta chains from the same sample are listed, as sequenced in a study of OX40 agonist ivuxolimab in advanced cancers. Profiling relied on immunoSEQ multiplex PCR, and the TCRdb table lists in-frame clones only, not all of them. Seen here are roughly 61,000 clones, about 88% observed once, and the top ten hold roughly 0.5%. Specimen: CD4+ or CD8+ T cells sorted from blood, collected in a trial of the OX40 agonist ivuxolimab. The receptors here all came from an adult with an advanced solid tumor such as melanoma, head and neck, liver or kidney cancer.

J is TRBJ1-3 and V is TRBV11-1; no clear D gene. The CDR3 has 13 amino acids. CDR1 SGHAT and CDR2 FQDESV come from the germline V gene (reference sequence). Trimming pared 5 bases from V and 2 bases from J, leaving 7 bases between. CDR3 protein: CASSQPPGNTIYF. CDR3 nucleotides: TGTGCCAGCAGCCAACCGCCTGGAAACACCATATATTTT.

The rearrangement links TRBV6-6 to TRBJ2-7, with a possible D match to TRBD1 (6 bases). V was pared by 5 bases and J by 3 bases, with 11 bases between. Germline assignment: CDR1 MNHNY and CDR2 SVGAGI (reference sequence). The CDR3 is made up of 13 amino acids. DNA of the CDR3: TGTGCCAGCAGTGCTGGACAGAGCTACGAGCAGTACTTC. The encoded protein is CASSAGQSYEQYF.

V is TRBV28 and J is TRBJ2-7, with D maybe TRBD1 (6 bases). The CDR3 loop spans 14 amino acids. CDR1 and CDR2 from the germline V gene are MDHEN and SYDVKM. The V end was cut by 7 bases, the J end by 0 bases, with 13 bases between. In DNA form, the CDR3 reads TGTGCCAGCACCCTCAGGGGCCTCTCCTACGAGCAGTACTTC. Encoded protein: CASTLRGLSYEQYF.

The rearrangement links TRBV9 to TRBJ2-2; 7 bases are a match to TRBD2. Germline lookup yields CDR1 SGDLS and CDR2 YYNGEE. The CDR3 contains 14 residues. The V and J ends lost 2 bases and 6 bases, in that order; junction bases with no gene match: 4. The CDR3 DNA reads TGTGCCAGCAGCGTCGAGCGGGAACCCGGGGAGCTGTTTTTT. Its protein is CASSVEREPGELFF.

This clone occurred once. The CDR3 sequence: CASSQGYLAGGFNNEQFF. The DNA for the CDR3 is TGTGCCAGCAGCCAAGGGTACCTAGCGGGAGGGTTTAACAATGAGCAGTTCTTC. The rearrangement uses TRBV14 and TRBJ2-1; 12 bases align to TRBD2. V lost 1 base to trimming and J lost 5 bases; unmatched junction nucleotides: 9. This CDR3 is 18 amino acids long. CDR1 is SGHDN and CDR2 is FVKESK in the germline V gene.